The TCR beta chain under discussion was sequenced for a study of T-cell reconstitution after alpha-beta-depleted transplantation in children. Trimming cost V 5 bases and J 8 bases, with 25 bases left between them. CDR1 and CDR2 from the germline V gene are SGHVS and FNYEAQ. The CDR3 length is 17 residues. A TCRbeta library incorporating unique molecular identifiers was prepared. TCRdb analysed the PCR reads with MiXCR anew, one entry per CDR3 protein. The repertoire holds 70,000 to 95,000 distinct CDR3 sequences, 9% to 15% seen once, with about 15% in the top ten. The origin of this receptor is a human donor who donated a stem cell graft to a child with inherited bone marrow failure. The chain links TRBV7-6 to TRBJ2-1, with D possibly being TRBD1 or TRBD2 (6 bases each). The sequenced sample was PBMCs from the stem cell graft donor, obtained from the stem cell graft. The CDR3 region has the DNA TGTGCCAGCAGCGCGTCGATCGGACCCACAAGGGGGGATGAGCAGTTCTTC. This codes for CASSASIGPTRGDEQFF.